This T cell receptor (beta chain) was documented in a study of T-cell memory formation after mild COVID-19. This clonotype was observed at least ten times. Libraries for TCRalpha and TCRbeta carried sample barcodes and unique molecular identifiers via 5'RACE. In TCRdb, the 5' RACE reads were re-called with MiXCR into one record per CDR3 protein. The sample includes 250,000 to 300,000 distinct CDR3 sequences, over 7% of them seen just once. CDR3 length equals 16 residues. J gave up 1 base and V 0 bases, and 5 bases lay outside the gene matches. The germline V gene encodes CDR1 SGHTA and CDR2 FQGNSA. This clonotype was sampled from a man aged 18 to 30 who had mild COVID-19 (a few samples of this study predate the infection). Cell type and time point are not known. Source material: PBMCs or a T cell subset sorted from them (not recorded which). V usage is TRBV7-2 and J usage is TRBJ2-5; 7 nucleotides match TRBD1. The CDR3 coding sequence is TGTGCCAGCAGCTTAGCCGGGACAGTCGGCCAAGAGACCCAGTACTTC. Protein: CASSLAGTVGQETQYF. The whole variable domain, remainder taken from reference TRBV7-2 and TRBJ2-5, is GAGVSQSPSNKVTEKGKDVELRCDPISGHTALYWYRQSLGQGLEFLIYFQGNSAPDKSGLPSDRFSAERTGGSVSTLTIQRTQQEDSAVYLCASSLAGTVGQETQYFGPGTRLLVL.